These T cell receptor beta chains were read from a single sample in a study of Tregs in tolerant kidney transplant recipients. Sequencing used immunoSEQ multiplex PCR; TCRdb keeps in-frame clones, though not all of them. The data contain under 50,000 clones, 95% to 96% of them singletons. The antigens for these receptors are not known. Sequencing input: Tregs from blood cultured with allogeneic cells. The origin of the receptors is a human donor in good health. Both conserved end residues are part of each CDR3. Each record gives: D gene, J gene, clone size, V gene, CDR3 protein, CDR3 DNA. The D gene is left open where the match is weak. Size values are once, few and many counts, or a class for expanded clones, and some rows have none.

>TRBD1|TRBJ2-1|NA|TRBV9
CASSTQGDHEQFF
TGTGCCAGCAGCACCCAGGGGGACCATGAGCAGTTCTTC
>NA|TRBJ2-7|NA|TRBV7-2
CASSLGGGFYEQYF
TGTGCCAGCAGCTTAGGCGGAGGGTTCTACGAGCAGTACTTC
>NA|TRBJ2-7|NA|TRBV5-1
CASSQDGISYEQYF
TGCGCCAGCAGCCAGGACGGCATCTCCTACGAGCAGTACTTC
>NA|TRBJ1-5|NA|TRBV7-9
CASSQGPATQHF
TGTGCCAGCAGCCAAGGGCCCGCGACCCAGCATTTT
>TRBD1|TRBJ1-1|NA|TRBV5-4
CASSPYGTGISTEAFF
TGTGCCAGCAGCCCTTATGGGACAGGGATATCCACTGAAGCTTTCTTT
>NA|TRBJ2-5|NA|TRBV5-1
CASSVGGRGGETQYF
TGCGCCAGCAGCGTGGGTGGTCGGGGAGGAGAGACCCAGTACTTC
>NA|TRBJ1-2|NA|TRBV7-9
CASSLGPDRGYTF
TGTGCCAGCAGCTTAGGGCCCGACAGAGGCTACACCTTC
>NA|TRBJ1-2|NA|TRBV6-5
CASRTRTAYGYTF
TGTGCCAGCAGGACCCGGACAGCCTATGGCTACACCTTC
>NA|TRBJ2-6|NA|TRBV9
CASSAIRDSGANVLTF
TGTGCCAGCAGCGCGATCAGGGACTCTGGGGCCAACGTCCTGACTTTC
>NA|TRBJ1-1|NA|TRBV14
CASSQDLGNTEAFF
TGTGCCAGCAGCCAAGATCTTGGGAACACTGAAGCTTTCTTT
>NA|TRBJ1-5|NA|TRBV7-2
CASSPRGLRNQPQHF
TGTGCCAGCAGCCCCAGGGGATTGCGCAATCAGCCCCAGCATTTT
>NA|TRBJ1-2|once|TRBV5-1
CASSLGGLNGYTF
TGCGCCAGCAGCTTGGGGGGGTTAAATGGCTACACCTTC
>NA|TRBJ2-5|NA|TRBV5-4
CASSVTGLGETQYF
TGTGCCAGCAGCGTCACAGGGCTGGGGGAGACCCAGTACTTC
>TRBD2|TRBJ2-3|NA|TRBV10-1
CASSDPSGREGTDTQYF
TGCGCCAGCAGTGATCCTTCGGGGCGGGAGGGCACAGATACGCAGTATTTT
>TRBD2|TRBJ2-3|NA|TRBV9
CASSASGRLAGSTDTQYF
TGTGCCAGCAGCGCTTCAGGGAGACTAGCGGGGAGCACAGATACGCAGTATTTT
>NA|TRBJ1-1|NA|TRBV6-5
CASSYQTGHPGAFF
TGTGCCAGCAGTTACCAAACGGGACACCCCGGGGCTTTCTTT
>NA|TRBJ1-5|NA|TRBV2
CASSLEGGDQPQHF
TGTGCCAGCAGCTTGGAGGGGGGGGATCAGCCCCAGCATTTT
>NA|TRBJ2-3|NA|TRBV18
CASSPHTGEADTQYF
TGTGCCAGCTCACCGCATACAGGGGAGGCAGATACGCAGTATTTT
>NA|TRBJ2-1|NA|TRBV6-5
CASTASDSYNEQFF
TGTGCCAGCACCGCTAGCGACTCCTACAATGAGCAGTTCTTC
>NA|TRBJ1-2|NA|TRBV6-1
CASSVDSNYGYTF
TGTGCCAGCAGTGTAGACAGTAACTATGGCTACACCTTC
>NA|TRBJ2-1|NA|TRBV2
CASSVHNEQFF
TGTGCCAGCAGTGTCCACAATGAGCAGTTCTTC
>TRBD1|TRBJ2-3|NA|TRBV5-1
CASSSGQAPGTQYF
TGCGCCAGCAGCTCAGGACAGGCCCCTGGTACGCAGTATTTT
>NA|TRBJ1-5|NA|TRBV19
CASSILLLARQPQHF
TGTGCCAGTAGTATCCTCCTTCTTGCTCGGCAGCCCCAGCATTTT
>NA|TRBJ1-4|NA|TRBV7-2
CASSRHGGGTNEKLFF
TGTGCCAGCAGCCGACACGGGGGTGGAACTAATGAAAAACTGTTTTTT
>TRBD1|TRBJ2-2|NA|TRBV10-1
CASMGQGRNTGELFF
TGCGCCAGCATGGGACAGGGGAGAAACACCGGGGAGCTGTTTTTT
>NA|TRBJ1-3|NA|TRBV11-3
CASSLRGSSGNTIYF
TGTGCCAGCAGCTTAAGGGGTAGCTCTGGAAACACCATATATTTT
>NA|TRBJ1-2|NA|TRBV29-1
CSAPGITYGYTF
TGCAGCGCTCCCGGGATCACCTATGGCTACACCTTC
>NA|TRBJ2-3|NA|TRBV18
CASSPTSSTDTQYF
TGTGCCAGCTCACCGACGTCTAGCACAGATACGCAGTATTTT
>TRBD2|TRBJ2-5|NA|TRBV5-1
CASSRLAGGQETQYF
TGCGCCAGCAGCCGACTAGCGGGAGGACAAGAGACCCAGTACTTC
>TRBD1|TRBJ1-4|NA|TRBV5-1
CASSLGTTGDEKLFF
TGCGCCAGCAGCTTGGGGACAACAGGGGATGAAAAACTGTTTTTT
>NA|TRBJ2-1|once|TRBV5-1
CASSLARDSREALNNEQFF
TGCGCCAGCAGCTTGGCCCGGGACAGTCGGGAGGCCCTCAACAATGAGCAGTTCTTC
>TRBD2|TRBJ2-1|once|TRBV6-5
CASSYSVSGLEKFF
TGTGCCAGCAGTTACTCGGTTTCGGGACTAGAGAAGTTCTTC
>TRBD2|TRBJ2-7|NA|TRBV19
CASSKTAGTSGEQYF
TGTGCCAGTAGTAAGACAGCCGGGACTAGCGGGGAGCAGTACTTC
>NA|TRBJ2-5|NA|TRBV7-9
CASSLLDFQETQYF
TGTGCCAGCAGTCTGTTGGACTTTCAAGAGACCCAGTACTTC
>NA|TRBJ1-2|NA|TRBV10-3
CAISSSLYGYTF
TGTGCCATCAGTTCAAGCCTCTATGGCTACACCTTC
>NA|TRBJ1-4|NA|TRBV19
CASSLDRLEKLFF
TGTGCCAGTAGTCTGGACCGCCTTGAAAAACTGTTTTTT
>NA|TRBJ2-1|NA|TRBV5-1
CASSPWSPRYNEQFF
TGCGCCAGCAGCCCTTGGTCCCCTAGGTACAATGAGCAGTTCTTC
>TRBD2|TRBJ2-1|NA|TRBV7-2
CASSPHRTSGTNEQFF
TGTGCCAGCAGCCCCCACCGGACTAGCGGGACCAATGAGCAGTTCTTC
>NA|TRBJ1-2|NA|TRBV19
CASFHWTASVAF
TGTGCCAGTTTCCATTGGACTGCTAGTGTCGCCTTC
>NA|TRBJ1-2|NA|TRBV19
CASSIGVGSFDYGYTF
TGTGCCAGTAGTATTGGTGTAGGGTCTTTTGACTATGGCTACACCTTC
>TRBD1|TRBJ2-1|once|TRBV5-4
CASSPDRGEYNEQFF
TGTGCCAGCAGCCCGGACAGGGGGGAATACAATGAGCAGTTCTTC
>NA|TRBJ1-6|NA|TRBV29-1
CTQTAKNSPLHF
TGCACCCAGACAGCGAAAAATTCACCCCTCCACTTT
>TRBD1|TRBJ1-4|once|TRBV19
CASSILLTGQGGEKLFF
TGTGCCAGTAGTATCCTCCTGACGGGACAGGGAGGAGAAAAACTGTTTTTT
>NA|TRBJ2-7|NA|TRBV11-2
CASSLTHRSYEQYF
TGTGCCAGCAGCCTGACCCACAGATCCTACGAGCAGTACTTC
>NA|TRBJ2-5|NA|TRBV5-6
CASSLGGFVGETQYF
TGTGCCAGCAGCTTGGGCGGGTTCGTCGGGGAGACCCAGTACTTC
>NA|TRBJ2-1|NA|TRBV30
CAWSVMRYNEQFF
TGTGCCTGGAGTGTGATGCGCTACAATGAGCAGTTCTTC
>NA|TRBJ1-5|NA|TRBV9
CASSVGGVFGQPQHF
TGTGCCAGCAGCGTAGGAGGGGTCTTCGGGCAGCCCCAGCATTTT
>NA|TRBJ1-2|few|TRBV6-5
CASSDRIANYGYTF
TGTGCCAGCAGTGACAGGATAGCTAACTATGGCTACACCTTC
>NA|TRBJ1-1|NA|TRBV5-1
CASSRTGDGSAFF
TGCGCCAGCAGCCGGACCGGGGACGGATCGGCTTTCTTT
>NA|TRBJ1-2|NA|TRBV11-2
CASSLVSGGLSYGYTF
TGTGCCAGCAGCTTAGTTTCGGGTGGCCTGTCCTATGGCTACACCTTC
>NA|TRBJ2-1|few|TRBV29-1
CSVEDHPIYNEQFF
TGCAGCGTTGAAGATCATCCCATATACAATGAGCAGTTCTTC
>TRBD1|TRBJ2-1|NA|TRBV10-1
CASSEGGTGGQNEQFF
TGCGCCAGCAGTGAAGGGGGGACAGGGGGCCAAAATGAGCAGTTCTTC
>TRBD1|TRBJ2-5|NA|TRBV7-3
CASSATGAGETQYF
TGTGCCAGCAGCGCAACAGGGGCCGGGGAGACCCAGTACTTC
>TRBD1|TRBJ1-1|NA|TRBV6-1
CASSPWTGLEEAFF
TGTGCCAGCAGTCCCTGGACAGGCCTCGAGGAAGCTTTCTTT
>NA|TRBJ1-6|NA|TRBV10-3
CAISESGRGKNSPLHF
TGTGCCATCAGTGAGTCAGGGAGGGGAAAGAATTCACCCCTCCACTTT
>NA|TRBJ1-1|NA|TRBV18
CASSTTVNTEAFF
TGTGCCAGCTCAACCACAGTGAACACTGAAGCTTTCTTT
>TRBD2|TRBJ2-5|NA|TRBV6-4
CASSAGGGETQYF
TGTGCCAGCAGCGCGGGGGGCGGAGAGACCCAGTACTTC
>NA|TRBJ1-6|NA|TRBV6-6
CASSYLGGNSPLHF
TGTGCCAGCAGTTATTTGGGGGGTAATTCACCCCTCCACTTT
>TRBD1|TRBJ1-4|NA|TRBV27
CASRRQGAFSNEKLFF
TGTGCCAGCAGAAGACAGGGGGCCTTCTCTAATGAAAAACTGTTTTTT